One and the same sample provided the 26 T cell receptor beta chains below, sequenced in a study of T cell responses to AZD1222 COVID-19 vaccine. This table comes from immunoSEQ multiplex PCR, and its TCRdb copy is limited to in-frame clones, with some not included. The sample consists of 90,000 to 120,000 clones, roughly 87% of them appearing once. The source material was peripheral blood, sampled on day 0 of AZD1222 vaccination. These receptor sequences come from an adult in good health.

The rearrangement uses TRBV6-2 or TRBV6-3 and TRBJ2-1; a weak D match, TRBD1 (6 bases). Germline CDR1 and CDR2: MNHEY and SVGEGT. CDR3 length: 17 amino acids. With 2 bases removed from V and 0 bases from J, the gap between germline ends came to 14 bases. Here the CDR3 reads CASSYGVQGSSYNEQFF. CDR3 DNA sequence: TGTGCCAGCAGTTACGGGGTACAGGGTTCCTCCTACAATGAGCAGTTCTTC.

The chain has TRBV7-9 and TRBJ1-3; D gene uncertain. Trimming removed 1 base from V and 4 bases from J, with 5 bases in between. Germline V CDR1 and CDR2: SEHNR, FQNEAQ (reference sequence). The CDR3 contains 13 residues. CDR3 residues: CASSLGRGNTIYF. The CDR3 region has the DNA TGTGCCAGCAGCTTAGGCAGAGGAAACACCATATATTTT.

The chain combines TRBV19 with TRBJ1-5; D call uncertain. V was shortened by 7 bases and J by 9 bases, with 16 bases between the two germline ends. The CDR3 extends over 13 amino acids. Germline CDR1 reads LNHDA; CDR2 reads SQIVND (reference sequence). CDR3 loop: CASIRDRKGPQHF. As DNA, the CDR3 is TGTGCCAGTATACGGGATAGGAAGGGGCCCCAGCATTTT.

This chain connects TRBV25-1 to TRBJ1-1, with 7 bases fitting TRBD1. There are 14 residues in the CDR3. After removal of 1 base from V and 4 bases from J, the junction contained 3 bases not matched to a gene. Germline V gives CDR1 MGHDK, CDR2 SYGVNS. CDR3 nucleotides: TGTGCCAGCAGTGAATCCCCAGGGGGCACTGAAGCTTTCTTT. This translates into CASSESPGGTEAFF.

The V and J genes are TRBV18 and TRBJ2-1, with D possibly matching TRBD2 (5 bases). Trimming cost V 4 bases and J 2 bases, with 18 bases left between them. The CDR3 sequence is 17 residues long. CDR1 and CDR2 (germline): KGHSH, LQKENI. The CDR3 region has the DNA TGTGCCAGCTCACTCAGATCGGGGATAGAACCCTACAATGAGCAGTTCTTC. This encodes CASSLRSGIEPYNEQFF.

CDR3: CASSSHGTGGNQPQHF. CDR3 nucleotide sequence: TGTGCCAGCAGTTCACATGGGACAGGGGGGAATCAGCCCCAGCATTTT. The rearrangement links TRBV28 to TRBJ1-5, with TRBD1 matching 11 bases. This CDR3 has 16 amino acids. Trimming cost V 4 bases and J 4 bases; bases outside gene matches: 6. From germline, CDR1 is MDHEN and CDR2 SYDVKM. The full variable domain, its missing parts supplied by reference TRBV28 and TRBJ1-5, is DVKVTQSSRYLVKRTGEKVFLECVQDMDHENMFWYRQDPGLGLRLIYFSYDVKMKEKGDIPEGYSVSREKKERFSLILESASTNQTSMYLCASSSHGTGGNQPQHFGDGTRLSIL.

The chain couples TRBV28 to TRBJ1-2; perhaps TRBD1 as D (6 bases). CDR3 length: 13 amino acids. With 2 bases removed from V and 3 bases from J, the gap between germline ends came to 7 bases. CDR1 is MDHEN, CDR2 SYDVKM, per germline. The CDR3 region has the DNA TGTGCCAGCAGTTTACCAGGGGACTATGGCTACACCTTC. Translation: CASSLPGDYGYTF.

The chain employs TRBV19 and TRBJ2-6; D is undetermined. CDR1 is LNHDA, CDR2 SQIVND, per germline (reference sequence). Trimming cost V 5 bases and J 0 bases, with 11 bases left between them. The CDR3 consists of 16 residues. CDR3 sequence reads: CASSPPRVSGANVLTF. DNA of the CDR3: TGTGCCAGTAGTCCTCCCAGAGTCTCTGGGGCCAACGTCCTGACTTTC. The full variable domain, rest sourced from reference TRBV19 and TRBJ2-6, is DGGITQSPKYLFRKEGQNVTLSCEQNLNHDAMYWYRQDPGQGLRLIYYSQIVNDFQKGDIAEGYSVSREKKESFPLTVTSAQKNPTAFYLCASSPPRVSGANVLTFGAGSRLTVL.

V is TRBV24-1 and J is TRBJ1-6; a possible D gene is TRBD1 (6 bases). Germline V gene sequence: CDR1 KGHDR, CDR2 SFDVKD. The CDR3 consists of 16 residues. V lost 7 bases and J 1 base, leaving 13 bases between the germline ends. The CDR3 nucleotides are TGTGCCACCAGCACAGGGTACGGGTCCTATAATTCACCCCTCCACTTT. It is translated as CATSTGYGSYNSPLHF.

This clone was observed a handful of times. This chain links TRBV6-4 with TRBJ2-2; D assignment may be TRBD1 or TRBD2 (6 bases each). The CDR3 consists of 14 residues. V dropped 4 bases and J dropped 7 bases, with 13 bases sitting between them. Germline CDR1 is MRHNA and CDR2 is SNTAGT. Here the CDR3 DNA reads TGTGCCAGCAGTGTCGGGGGCTATGGCGGGGAGCTGTTTTTT. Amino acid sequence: CASSVGGYGGELFF.

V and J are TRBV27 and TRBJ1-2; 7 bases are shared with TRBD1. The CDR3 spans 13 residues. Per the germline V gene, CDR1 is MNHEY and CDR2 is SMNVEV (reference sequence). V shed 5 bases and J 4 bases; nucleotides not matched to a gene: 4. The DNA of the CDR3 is TGTGCCAGCAGTACCAACAGGGGCTATGGCTACACCTTC. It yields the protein CASSTNRGYGYTF.

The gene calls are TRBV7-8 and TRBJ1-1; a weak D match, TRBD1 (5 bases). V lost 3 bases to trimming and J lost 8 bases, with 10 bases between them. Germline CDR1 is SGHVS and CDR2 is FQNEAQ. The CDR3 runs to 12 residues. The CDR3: CASSFSGPEAFF. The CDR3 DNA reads TGTGCCAGCAGCTTCTCAGGGCCCGAAGCTTTCTTT.

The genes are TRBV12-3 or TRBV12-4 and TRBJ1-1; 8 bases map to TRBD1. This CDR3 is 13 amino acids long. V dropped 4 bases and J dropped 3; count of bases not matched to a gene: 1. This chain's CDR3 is CASSYRGDTEAFF. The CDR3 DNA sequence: TGTGCCAGCAGTTACAGGGGGGACACTGAAGCTTTCTTT.

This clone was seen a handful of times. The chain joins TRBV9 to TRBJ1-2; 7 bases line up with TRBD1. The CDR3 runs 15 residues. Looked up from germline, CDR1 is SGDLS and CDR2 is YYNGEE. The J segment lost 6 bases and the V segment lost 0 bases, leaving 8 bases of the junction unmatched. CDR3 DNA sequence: TGTGCCAGCAGCGTAGACCCGAGACAGGGTAATGGCTACACCTTC. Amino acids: CASSVDPRQGNGYTF.

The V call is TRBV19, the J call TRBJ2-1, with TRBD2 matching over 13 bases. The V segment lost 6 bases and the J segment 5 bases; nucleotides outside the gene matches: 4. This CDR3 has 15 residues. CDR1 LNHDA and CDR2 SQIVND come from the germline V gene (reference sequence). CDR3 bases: TGTGCCAGTAGCACCGGGACTAGCGGGAACAATGAGCAGTTCTTC. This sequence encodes CASSTGTSGNNEQFF.

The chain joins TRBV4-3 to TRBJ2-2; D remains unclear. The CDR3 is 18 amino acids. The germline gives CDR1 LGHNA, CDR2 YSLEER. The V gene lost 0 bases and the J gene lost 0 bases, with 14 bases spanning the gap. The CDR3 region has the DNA TGCGCCAGCAGCCAAGATCCCCCTACTGTCGCGAACACCGGGGAGCTGTTTTTT. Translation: CASSQDPPTVANTGELFF.

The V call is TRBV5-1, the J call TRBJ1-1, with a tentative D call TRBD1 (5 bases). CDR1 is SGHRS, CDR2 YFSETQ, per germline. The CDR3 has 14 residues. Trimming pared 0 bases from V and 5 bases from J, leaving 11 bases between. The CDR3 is CASSLARGRTEAFF. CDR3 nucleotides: TGCGCCAGCAGCTTGGCCCGGGGGAGGACTGAAGCTTTCTTT.

The chain's CDR3 is CASSLQVGSYNEQFF. As DNA, the CDR3 is TGTGCCAGCAGCCTCCAGGTCGGGTCCTACAATGAGCAGTTCTTC. V and J are TRBV11-1 and TRBJ2-1; D ambiguous. Germline V gene sequence: CDR1 SGHAT, CDR2 FQDESV (reference sequence). This CDR3 is built from 15 residues. V gave up 5 bases and J gave up 1 base, with 12 bases separating them.

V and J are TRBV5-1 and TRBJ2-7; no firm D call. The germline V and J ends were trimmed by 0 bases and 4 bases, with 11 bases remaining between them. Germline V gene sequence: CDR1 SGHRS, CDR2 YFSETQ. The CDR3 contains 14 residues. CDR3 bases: TGCGCCAGCAGCTTGGGCCGGGCACATTACGAGCAGTACTTC. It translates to CASSLGRAHYEQYF.

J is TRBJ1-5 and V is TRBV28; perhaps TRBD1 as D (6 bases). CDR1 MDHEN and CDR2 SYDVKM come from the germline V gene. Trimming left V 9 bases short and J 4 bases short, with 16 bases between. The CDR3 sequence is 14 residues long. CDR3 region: CASRPRGSNQPQHF. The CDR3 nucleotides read TGTGCCAGTCGTCCCAGGGGATCAAATCAGCCCCAGCATTTT.

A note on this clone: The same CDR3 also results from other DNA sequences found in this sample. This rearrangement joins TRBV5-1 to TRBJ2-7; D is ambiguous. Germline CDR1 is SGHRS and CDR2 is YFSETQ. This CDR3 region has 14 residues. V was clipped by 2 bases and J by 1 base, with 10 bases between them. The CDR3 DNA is TGCGCCAGCAGCTTATCCGGCGGATCCTACGAGCAGTACTTC. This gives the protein CASSLSGGSYEQYF.

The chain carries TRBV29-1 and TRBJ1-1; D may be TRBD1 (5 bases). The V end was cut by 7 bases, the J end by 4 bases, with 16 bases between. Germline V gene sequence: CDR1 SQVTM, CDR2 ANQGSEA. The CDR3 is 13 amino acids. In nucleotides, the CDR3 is TGCAGCGCCGAAGGACAATTGGGCACTGAAGCTTTCTTT. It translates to CSAEGQLGTEAFF.

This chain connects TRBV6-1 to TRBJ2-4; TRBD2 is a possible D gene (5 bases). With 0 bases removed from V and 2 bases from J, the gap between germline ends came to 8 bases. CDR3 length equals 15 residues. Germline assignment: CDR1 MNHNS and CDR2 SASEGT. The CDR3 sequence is CASSEAAGTKNIQYF. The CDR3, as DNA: TGTGCCAGCAGTGAAGCGGCGGGCACCAAAAACATTCAGTACTTC.

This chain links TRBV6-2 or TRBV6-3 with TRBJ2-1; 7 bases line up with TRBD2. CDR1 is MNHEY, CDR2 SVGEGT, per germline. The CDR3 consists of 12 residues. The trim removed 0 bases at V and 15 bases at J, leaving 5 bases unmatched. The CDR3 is CASSYSGGRGFF. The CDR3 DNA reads TGTGCCAGCAGTTACTCTGGCGGGAGAGGGTTCTTC.

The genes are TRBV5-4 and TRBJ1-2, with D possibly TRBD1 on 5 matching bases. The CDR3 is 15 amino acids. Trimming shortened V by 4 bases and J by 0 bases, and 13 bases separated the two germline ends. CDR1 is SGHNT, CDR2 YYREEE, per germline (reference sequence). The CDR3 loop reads CASSPWGGSNYGYTF. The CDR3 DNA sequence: TGTGCCAGCAGCCCGTGGGGGGGGTCTAACTATGGCTACACCTTC.

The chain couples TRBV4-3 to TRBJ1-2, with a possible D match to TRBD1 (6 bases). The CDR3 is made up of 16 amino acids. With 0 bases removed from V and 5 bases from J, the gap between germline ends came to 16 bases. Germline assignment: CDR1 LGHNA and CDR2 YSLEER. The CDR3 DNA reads TGCGCCAGCAGCCAAGACCCTCTGACAGGCGTTTATGGCTACACCTTC. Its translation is CASSQDPLTGVYGYTF.